The T cell receptor beta chain under discussion was sequenced for a study of T cell responses to AZD1222 COVID-19 vaccine. Whole-study results and caveats: Of the AZD1222 recipients, only five to seven were seropositive at baseline. Clonal diversity was possibly underestimated, and white British individuals and females predominated among donors.

Concerning this clone: Its target is unknown.

Sequenced by immunoSEQ multiplex PCR; TCRdb stores in-frame clones only, minus some. The sample has over 60,000 clones, about 80% seen once. This specimen consisted of peripheral blood, obtained 28 days after the second AZD1222 dose. The sequence was collected from an adult who received the AZD1222 COVID-19 vaccine.

The CDR3 spells CSAAGRNTIYF. CDR3 nucleotides: TGCAGTGCTGCGGGGAGAAACACCATATATTTT. The genes are TRBV20-1 and TRBJ1-3; D is ambiguous. V dropped 5 bases and J dropped 5 bases, with 7 bases sitting between them. Germline V CDR1 and CDR2: DFQATT, SNEGSKA (reference sequence). The CDR3 extends over 11 amino acids.